The clone carrying this T cell receptor (beta chain) was detected once. The assay was immunoSEQ multiplex PCR, and TCRdb's table has in-frame clones only and misses some. The sample yields approximately 59,000 clones, around 80% seen once. The data originate from a study of blood T cell repertoires in COVID-19. Across the study: COVID-19 samples, acute and convalescent, were from the United States, Italy and Spain.

Germline V CDR1 and CDR2: SGHRS, YFSETQ. Trimming left V 7 bases short and J 5 bases short, with 17 bases between. This CDR3 has 14 amino acids. The source is an elderly man with acute or convalescent COVID-19. The sequenced sample was peripheral blood. The V call is TRBV5-1, the J call TRBJ2-3; the D is unclear. CDR3 amino acids: CASRKSSTGDTQYF. CDR3 DNA: TGCGCCAGCCGCAAAAGTTCGACGGGAGATACGCAGTATTTT.